This T cell receptor beta chain was sequenced for a study of PD-L1 blockade in urothelial cancer. The wider study: Administration of atezolizumab to patients began around 2014, at 1,200 mg intravenously every 3 weeks. In terms of prior chemotherapy, patients had received 0 to 3 regimens.

The germline V gene has CDR1 MNHEY and CDR2 SVGAGI. The V segment lost 6 bases and the J segment 7 bases; nucleotides outside the gene matches: 8. CDR3 length: 15 residues. The time point here: pretreatment peripheral blood. Locally advanced or metastatic urothelial carcinoma affected all patients. Per-patient samples, pretreatment and on-treatment, numbered 1 to 8. Only in-frame clones appear in the TCRdb table, and some are missing; sequencing was by immunoSEQ multiplex PCR. Here the sample spans approximately 41,000 clones, around four fifths being singletons. The rearrangement joins TRBV6-5 to TRBJ2-1; 11 bases match TRBD2. The receptor was derived from an elderly man with urothelial cancer. The material was PBMCs, obtained around atezolizumab (anti-PD-L1) treatment. The CDR3 DNA sequence: TGTGCCAGCAGACGCGGACTAGCGGGCATAAATGAGCAGTTCTTC. This translates into CASRRGLAGINEQFF.